This entry lists 2 T cell receptor beta chains sequenced from one sample in a study of patients and donors after allogeneic stem cell transplantation. TCRdb redid the calling of the RT-PCR reads with MiXCR, one entry per CDR3 protein. The sample yields almost 90,000 distinct CDR3 sequences, around 5% seen once. The sample was blood, either unsorted or a sorted T cell fraction (not recorded which). The origin of the receptors is a human donor who was either an allogeneic HSCT recipient or a stem cell or donor lymphocyte infusion donor (not recorded which). It is not recorded whose cells these are; they may come from a transplant donor.

This clonotype was observed a few times. The gene calls are TRBV4-1 and TRBJ2-5; TRBD2 aligns across 7 bases. This CDR3 region has 16 residues. Unmatched junction bases numbered 5, after V lost 0 bases and J lost 1 base. In germline, CDR1 is MGHRA, CDR2 YSYEKL. The CDR3 region has the DNA TGCGCCAGCAGCCAAGATAAGCGGGGTTCCCAAGAGACCCAGTACTTC. Translating it yields CASSQDKRGSQETQYF.

This clonotype occurred many times. This chain connects TRBV10-3 to TRBJ1-1; D might be TRBD1 (6 bases). Trimming left V 4 bases short and J 1 base short, with 10 bases between. Germline V gives CDR1 ENHRY, CDR2 SYGVKD. CDR3 length: 14 amino acids. The CDR3 is CAISAGQRNTEAFF. In DNA form, the CDR3 reads TGTGCCATCAGTGCAGGACAGCGGAACACTGAAGCTTTCTTT.